The table lists the clone carrying this T cell receptor (beta chain) with many counts. Its antigen remains unknown. This entry comes from a study of CD8 T cells in ankylosing spondylitis. TCRdb analysed the 5' RACE reads with MiXCR anew, one entry per CDR3 protein. The sample has around 540,000 distinct CDR3 sequences; about an eighth are singletons. Study conclusions and caveats: Those disease-linked clones were CD8+; they were also relatively rare in peripheral blood. Earlier authors reported some of these motif variants in reactive arthritis synovial fluid and blood. Researchers reportedly found disease-linked clones significantly enriched in matched ankylosing spondylitis synovial fluid. Ankylosing spondylitis blood appeared to be characterized by a TCR beta motif of several highly homologous variants.

Trimming removed 4 bases at V and 4 bases at J, with 5 bases between. The germline gives CDR1 DFQATT, CDR2 SNEGSKA (reference sequence). CDR3 size: 10 residues. The sequencing input was blood, either unsorted or a sorted T cell fraction (not recorded which). The receptor was isolated from a male donor with ankylosing spondylitis. This sequence joins TRBV20-1 and TRBJ2-7, with no clear D. Here the CDR3 DNA reads TGCAGTGCTAAGCTTTACGAGCAGTACTTC. This translates into CSAKLYEQYF.